This TCR beta chain stems from a study of T cell responses to AZD1222 COVID-19 vaccine listed by TCRdb under 2021. As for the study more broadly: TCR sequencing covered fewer than 250 trial participants: about 210 given two doses of AZD1222 and 26 given two doses of MenACWY control vaccine. Trial participants were enrolled by age into 18-55, 56-69 and 70-plus year subgroups, with 148, 28 and 57 TCR-sequenced participants respectively.

Trimming removed 4 bases from V and 4 bases from J, leaving 8 bases between the germline ends. The CDR3 sequence holds 13 residues, the cysteine and phenylalanine included. Solely the CDR3 DNA is kept, with 39 bases framed from the first base. As encoded in the germline V gene (reference sequence), CDR1 is LNHDA while CDR2 is SQIVND. Summary of the overall study and its limitations: The 56-69-year group was small, and its depth increase did not reach significance, likely because of low power. The vaccine-associated CD4 TCRs covered the entire spike protein, and the dominant responses fell in regions 160-218 and 743-854. Most participants were white British and females outnumbered males, and the authors suggested that clonal diversity may have been underestimated. Spike-specific TCR breadth and depth rose significantly after two AZD1222 doses compared with day 0 and with MenACWY recipients. Because no day 14 peak-response samples were available, repertoires were characterized only after the peak T cell response. Conclusions about previously exposed vaccinees are limited, since just six or seven AZD1222 recipients were seropositive for SARS-CoV-2 at baseline. Nearly half of unique spike-specific TCRs reportedly recognized epitopes outside regions mutated in the B.1.351 and B.1.1.7 variants.

The CDR3 regions of human TCRbeta chains were analyzed by immunosequencing. On the authors' methods: Repertoire TCRs were checked for matches against a reference library of SARS-CoV-2-specific TCRs that had been generated using the MIRA antigen-specificity platform. Breadth meant the fraction of unique TCRs that were SARS-CoV-2-associated, whereas depth meant the fraction of total T cells that were SARS-CoV-2-associated. Using the MIRA data, every spike-specific TCR was mapped to the spike region that the TCR reacted to and assigned to either a CD4 or a CD8 class. Log10-transformed breadth and depth values were compared by one-way ANOVA with Sidak's multiple comparisons tests. As stored in TCRdb, this immuneACCESS dataset retains in-frame rearrangements with V and J assigned. A fraction of the clones does not appear; measured against another copy, unresolved V genes explain less than half of the discrepancy, and the remainder lacks a known reason. The DNA was the basis for D and trimming; V, J and clone size are from that table. Recorded for this sample are roughly 120,000 clones; more than 70% of them occurred a single time. The ten biggest clones cover 3.5% of the sample.

This specimen's time point label, interpreted: about 28 days (+/-7) after the second vaccine dose. AZD1222 recipients given second doses at about 4 weeks or at about 12 weeks were pooled, since spike-specific TCR depth and breadth were not found to differ between the two schedules. The vaccinee samples were drawn from two UK trials, COV001 and COV002, one of which was a single-blind randomized controlled phase 2/3 trial testing AZD1222 (ChAdOx1 nCoV-19) in healthy adults. For TCRbeta chain sequencing, PBMC samples from trial participants were taken at day 0 and at day 28 after the second dose. Note on this clone: Its antigen remains unidentified. No qualities accompany the bases; no much larger clone lies one base away.

Recombination joined TRBV19 with TRBJ1-5; no D gene call is confident. This specimen consisted of peripheral blood, obtained 28 days after the second AZD1222 dose. This TCR derives from an adult who received the AZD1222 COVID-19 vaccine. The CDR3 corresponds to CASSNGPNQPQHF. The nucleotide sequence reads as follows: TGTGCCAGTAGTAACGGGCCTAATCAGCCCCAGCATTTT.